This TCR beta chain was found in a study of OX40 agonist ivuxolimab in advanced cancers. Points from the study as a whole: In the expanded peripheral T cells, antigen specificity was never determined.

Individuals having autoimmune disease history or systemic immunosuppression were not enrolled. Sampling of blood occurred at baseline, cycle 4 day 1, and cycle 7 day 1. The table lists this clone with a count of one. Its target is unknown. Clones were sequenced by immunoSEQ multiplex PCR, and TCRdb holds only the in-frame ones, with some missing. The sample consists of roughly 80,000 clones, around four fifths of them appearing once. Sequencing used CD4+ or CD8+ T cells sorted from blood, obtained in a trial of the OX40 agonist ivuxolimab. The TCR was taken from an adult with an advanced solid tumor such as melanoma, head and neck, liver or kidney cancer.

CDR3 coding DNA: TGTGCCAGCAGCTTTGGTCCGGGACAGGGATCTAAGCAGTACTTC. Translation: CASSFGPGQGSKQYF. The V and J genes are TRBV12-1 and TRBJ2-7; the table's D call, TRBD1, has no DNA check behind it. TRBV12-1 is shown as a pseudogene. There are 15 residues in the CDR3.